A single sample is the source of the 27 T cell receptor beta chains below, sequenced in a study of T cell responses to AZD1222 COVID-19 vaccine. Here immunoSEQ multiplex PCR was the method, and the copy in TCRdb shows in-frame clones only, minus some. Of 150,000 or so clones in the sample, about 92% were seen once. The material was peripheral blood, obtained on day 0 of AZD1222 vaccination. These receptors were collected from an adult in good health.

J is TRBJ2-1 and V is TRBV11-3; possible D gene TRBD1, 5 bases. The CDR3 length is 16 residues. Germline V gives CDR1 SGHNT, CDR2 YENEEA. Trimming removed 5 bases from V and 6 bases from J, with 20 bases in between. CDR3 amino acids: CASSPHHRAQGNEQFF. The CDR3 nucleotides read TGTGCCAGCAGCCCCCATCACCGAGCTCAGGGCAATGAGCAGTTCTTC.

The V call is TRBV7-9, the J call TRBJ2-7; D remains unclear. Germline V gives CDR1 SEHNR, CDR2 FQNEAQ (reference sequence). Trimming left V 0 bases short and J 5 bases short, with 8 bases between. This CDR3 is 13 amino acids long. The CDR3 protein is CASSLAHWDEQYF. DNA for the CDR3: TGTGCCAGCAGCTTAGCACATTGGGACGAGCAGTACTTC.

V and J are TRBV28 and TRBJ1-5; D is unresolved. Trimming took off 7 bases at V and 4 bases at J, with 11 bases between the two ends. This CDR3 has 13 residues. CDR1 MDHEN and CDR2 SYDVKM come from the germline V gene. The CDR3 DNA sequence: TGTGCCAGCACCCCGGCGGGTAATCAGCCCCAGCATTTT. This codes for CASTPAGNQPQHF.

V gene TRBV24-1 combines with J gene TRBJ2-7; the D is unclear. The length of the CDR3 is 11 residues. Germline V gene sequence: CDR1 KGHDR, CDR2 SFDVKD. V was cut by 1 base and J by 6 bases, with 3 bases left in between. DNA of the CDR3: TGTGCCACCAGTGATTTAATCGAGCAGTACTTC. Translation: CATSDLIEQYF.

This sequence joins TRBV9 and TRBJ2-3; 10 positions agree with TRBD1. V dropped 0 bases and J dropped 4; count of bases not matched to a gene: 5. This CDR3 has 16 amino acids. Germline CDR1 is SGDLS and CDR2 is YYNGEE. CDR3 coding DNA: TGTGCCAGCAGCGTAGGTTCCGGGACAGGGGCAGATACGCAGTATTTT. This gives the protein CASSVGSGTGADTQYF.

The gene calls are TRBV14 and TRBJ1-4, with 9 bases aligning to TRBD1. Germline CDR1 is SGHDN and CDR2 is FVKESK. J gave up 4 bases and V 0 bases, and 6 bases lay outside the gene matches. CDR3 size: 17 residues. The CDR3 region is CASSQDYKTGGNEKLFF. CDR3 bases: TGTGCCAGCAGCCAAGATTATAAGACAGGGGGTAATGAAAAACTGTTTTTT.

Only one count was recorded for this clone. The chain employs TRBV5-1 and TRBJ2-7; D not resolved. This CDR3 region has 12 residues. Trimming cost V 0 bases and J 2 bases, with 3 bases left between them. CDR1 and CDR2 (germline): SGHRS, YFSETQ. The DNA for the CDR3 is TGCGCCAGCAGCTTGGAAGCCTACGAGCAGTACTTC. Its protein is CASSLEAYEQYF.

This chain connects TRBV2 to TRBJ2-2; the match to TRBD1 covers 9 bases. After removal of 5 bases from V and 6 bases from J, the junction contained 7 bases not matched to a gene. Germline-derived CDR1 and CDR2 are SNHLY and FYNNEI. The CDR3 consists of 15 residues. This CDR3 is CASSWTGDIPGELFF. Here the CDR3 DNA reads TGTGCCAGCAGTTGGACAGGGGATATTCCCGGGGAGCTGTTTTTT.

V gene TRBV18 combines with J gene TRBJ2-1; the D call may be TRBD1 or TRBD2 (5 bases each). The V end was cut by 9 bases, the J end by 5 bases, with 14 bases between. The CDR3 totals 13 residues. Germline loops: CDR1 KGHSH, CDR2 LQKENI. CDR3 in DNA: TGTGCCAGTCGTCCAGAGGGGAACAATGAGCAGTTCTTC. This translates into CASRPEGNNEQFF. Combining the CDR3 with reference TRBV18 and TRBJ2-1 gives the whole variable domain NAGVMQNPRHLVRRRGQEARLRCSPMKGHSHVYWYRQLPEEGLKFMVYLQKENIIDESGMPKERFSAEFPKEGPSILRIQQVVRGDSAAYFCASRPEGNNEQFFGPGTRLTVL.

This clone has more than one count but fewer than ten. The V gene is TRBV6-5, the J gene TRBJ1-5; TRBD1 is a possible D gene (5 bases). Germline V CDR1 and CDR2: MNHEY, SVGAGI. The CDR3 consists of 13 residues. The CDR3 is CAIGTPGNQPQHF. The CDR3 nucleotides read TGTGCTATTGGGACGCCTGGGAATCAGCCCCAGCATTTT.

This clone was detected only a few times. This sequence joins TRBV28 and TRBJ1-2; 9 bases are shared with TRBD1. J gave up 6 bases and V 5 bases, and 19 bases lay outside the gene matches. This CDR3 spans 18 amino acids. CDR1 is MDHEN, CDR2 SYDVKM, per germline. The CDR3 DNA reads as TGTGCCAGCAGTCCCACCGGGACAGGGATTTTCCTGTTTGATGGCTACACCTTC. The encoded protein is CASSPTGTGIFLFDGYTF.

The rearrangement joins TRBV10-3 to TRBJ1-5; D ambiguous. The V gene lost 6 bases and the J gene lost 10 bases, with 22 bases spanning the gap. Per the germline V gene, CDR1 is ENHRY and CDR2 is SYGVKD. The CDR3 covers 15 residues. CDR3 residues: CAISAQSSSGGPQHF. The CDR3 DNA sequence: TGTGCCATCAGCGCTCAATCCTCCTCAGGAGGACCCCAGCATTTT.

The chain combines TRBV2 with TRBJ1-2; no reliable D call. The CDR3 totals 11 residues. V was pared by 3 bases and J by 3 bases, with 2 bases between. Looked up from germline, CDR1 is SNHLY and CDR2 is FYNNEI. CDR3 residues: CASSEDYGYTF. DNA of the CDR3: TGTGCCAGCAGTGAGGACTATGGCTACACCTTC. The complete variable domain, with remaining parts taken from reference TRBV2 and TRBJ1-2, reads EPEVTQTPSHQVTQMGQEVILRCVPISNHLYFYWYRQILGQKVEFLVSFYNNEISEKSEIFDDQFSVERPDGSNFTLKIRSTKLEDSAMYFCASSEDYGYTFGSGTRLTVV.

The rearrangement links TRBV20-1 to TRBJ2-7; 12 bases align to TRBD1. With 3 bases clipped from V and 3 bases from J, the junction kept 3 bases outside the gene matches. Looked up from germline, CDR1 is DFQATT and CDR2 is SNEGSKA (reference sequence). The CDR3 contains 14 residues. The CDR3 is CSASGDRGHYEQYF. DNA of the CDR3: TGCAGTGCTAGTGGGGACAGGGGGCACTACGAGCAGTACTTC.

In its sample, this clone was seen a few times. This chain uses TRBV11-3 with TRBJ1-1; no clear D gene. V lost 3 bases and J 5 bases, leaving 10 bases between the germline ends. The V gene's germline CDR1 is SGHNT and CDR2 YENEEA. This CDR3 has 13 amino acids. CDR3 region: CASSFGEGTEAFF. In DNA form, the CDR3 reads TGTGCCAGCAGCTTTGGGGAAGGGACTGAAGCTTTCTTT.

The rearrangement links TRBV4-1 to TRBJ1-5; 8 bases map to TRBD1. This CDR3 has 14 residues. CDR1 and CDR2 (germline): MGHRA, YSYEKL. V gave up 3 bases and J gave up 3 bases; unmatched junction bases: 1. CDR3 sequence: CASSQTGANQPQHF. CDR3 in DNA: TGCGCCAGCAGCCAGACAGGGGCCAATCAGCCCCAGCATTTT.

This clone was found once. V and J are TRBV6-2 or TRBV6-3 and TRBJ2-7; D not resolved. Deletions cut 8 bases from V and 3 bases from J, with 11 bases between. This CDR3 is 12 amino acids long. CDR1 and CDR2 (germline): MNHEY, SVGEGT. CDR3 residues: CASGQVIYEQYF. The CDR3 bases are TGTGCCAGCGGCCAGGTGATCTACGAGCAGTACTTC.

J is TRBJ2-1 and V is TRBV14; D is perhaps TRBD1 or TRBD2 (5 bases each). This CDR3 comprises 15 residues. The germline V gene has CDR1 SGHDN and CDR2 FVKESK. The V end was cut by 4 bases, the J end by 4 bases, with 14 bases between. CDR3 bases: TGTGCCAGCAGCCGGATGGGGGTAGCGTACAATGAGCAGTTCTTC. As protein: CASSRMGVAYNEQFF. The variable domain in full, with the rest retrieved from reference TRBV14 and TRBJ2-1, is EAGVTQFPSHSVIEKGQTVTLRCDPISGHDNLYWYRRVMGKEIKFLLHFVKESKQDESGMPNNRFLAERTGGTYSTLKVQPAELEDSGVYFCASSRMGVAYNEQFFGPGTRLTVL.

The rearrangement uses TRBV29-1 and TRBJ2-5, with D maybe TRBD1 (6 bases). CDR3 size: 14 residues. V lost 4 bases to trimming and J lost 4 bases, with 16 bases between them. Germline-derived CDR1 and CDR2 are SQVTM and ANQGSEA. CDR3 region: CSVVVPGATETQYF. As DNA, the CDR3 is TGCAGCGTTGTGGTGCCAGGGGCCACAGAGACCCAGTACTTC.

The V and J genes are TRBV7-6 and TRBJ1-5; weak D call: TRBD1 (6 bases). V was clipped by 1 base and J by 3 bases, with 16 bases between them. This CDR3 is built from 17 residues. Germline lookup yields CDR1 SGHVS and CDR2 FNYEAQ. The CDR3 spells CASSLDGGQNLNQPQHF. In DNA form, the CDR3 reads TGTGCCAGCAGCTTAGATGGGGGACAAAACCTCAATCAGCCCCAGCATTTT.

The chain joins TRBV11-3 to TRBJ2-2; D gene ambiguous. The CDR3 contains 19 residues. The ends were cut back, 3 bases at V and 0 bases at J, with 20 bases in the middle. Germline V lookup: CDR1 SGHNT, CDR2 YENEEA. The CDR3 spells CASSLSPFGSAPNTGELFF. CDR3 nucleotides: TGTGCCAGCAGCTTGTCTCCCTTCGGAAGCGCTCCGAACACCGGGGAGCTGTTTTTT.

The chain joins TRBV4-1 to TRBJ2-1; 11 nucleotides align to TRBD2. From germline, CDR1 is MGHRA and CDR2 YSYEKL. This CDR3 is 19 amino acids long. The junction had 12 bases not matched to a gene; V was cut back by 5 bases and J by 0 bases. CDR3 bases: TGCGCCAGCAGCGCCATACTAGCGGGGGAGTGGAGCTCCTACAATGAGCAGTTCTTC. It translates to CASSAILAGEWSSYNEQFF.

The chain has TRBV6-5 and TRBJ1-1; D is uncertain. The ends were cut back, 6 bases at V and 4 bases at J, with 12 bases in the middle. The germline V gene encodes CDR1 MNHEY and CDR2 SVGAGI. The CDR3 contains 13 residues. DNA of the CDR3: TGTGCCAGCAGCCCACTGGAGGTCACTGAAGCTTTCTTT. It codes for CASSPLEVTEAFF.

The J gene is TRBJ2-1, the V gene TRBV5-1, with 14 bases that match TRBD2. Per the germline V gene, CDR1 is SGHRS and CDR2 is YFSETQ. V shed 4 bases, J shed 8 bases, and the junction held 11 bases outside the gene matches. The CDR3 is 17 residues long. The CDR3 region is CASSRGTSGGLRDEQFF. Here the CDR3 DNA reads TGCGCCAGCAGCCGGGGGACTAGCGGGGGCCTGAGGGATGAGCAGTTCTTC.

This clone appeared once. The chain couples TRBV3-1 (or the pseudogene TRBV3-2) to TRBJ2-7; D uncertain. V was clipped by 0 bases and J by 2 bases, with 8 bases between them. This CDR3 is built from 14 residues. The germline V gene has CDR1 LGHDT and CDR2 YNNKEL (reference sequence). CDR3 nucleotides: TGTGCCAGCAGCCAAGAATTAACGACCTACGAGCAGTACTTC. As protein: CASSQELTTYEQYF.

The chain joins TRBV5-1 to TRBJ1-4, with D maybe TRBD1 (5 bases). This CDR3 has 16 amino acids. Germline CDR1 SGHRS, CDR2 YFSETQ. The germline V and J ends were trimmed by 2 bases and 4 bases, with 15 bases remaining between them. CDR3 nucleotides: TGCGCCAGCAGCTTTTCTCTCGCAGGGCGTAATGAAAAACTGTTTTTT. This codes for CASSFSLAGRNEKLFF.

The V call is TRBV4-2, the J call TRBJ1-1; D is undetermined. Per germline, CDR1 LGHNA and CDR2 YNFKEQ. There are 14 residues in the CDR3. The ends were cut back, 1 base at V and 6 bases at J, with 12 bases in the middle. Written as DNA, the CDR3 is TGTGCCAGCAGCCAAGGTCCCCGGTGGTCTGAAGCTTTCTTT. This encodes CASSQGPRWSEAFF.